This passage covers 30 T cell receptor beta chains from one sample sequenced in a study of T cell responses to AZD1222 COVID-19 vaccine. Profiled with immunoSEQ multiplex PCR; TCRdb holds only in-frame clones, not every one. Of roughly 140,000 clones listed, about 91% are singletons. The source was peripheral blood, collected 28 days after the second AZD1222 dose. Receptor source: an adult who received the AZD1222 COVID-19 vaccine.

The chain links TRBV15 to TRBJ2-3, with 13 bases fitting TRBD2. With V trimmed by 0 bases and J by 3 bases, 3 bases remained unmatched. Germline CDR1 LNHNV, CDR2 YYDKDF (reference sequence). The CDR3 length is 17 residues. The CDR3 protein is CATSRELAGGGTDTQYF. The CDR3, as DNA: TGTGCCACCAGCAGAGAACTAGCGGGAGGGGGAACAGATACGCAGTATTTT. The whole variable domain, remainder taken from reference TRBV15 and TRBJ2-3, is DAMVIQNPRYQVTQFGKPVTLSCSQTLNHNVMYWYQQKSSQAPKLLFHYYDKDFNNEADTPDNFQSRRPNTSFCFLDIRSPGLGDTAMYLCATSRELAGGGTDTQYFGPGTRLTVL.

The V gene is TRBV5-1, the J gene TRBJ2-2; maybe TRBD2 (6 bases). The germline V gene encodes CDR1 SGHRS and CDR2 YFSETQ. V lost 5 bases to trimming and J lost 7 bases, with 6 bases between them. This CDR3 has 11 amino acids. DNA for the CDR3: TGCGCCAGCAGGGGAGGCGGGGAGCTGTTTTTT. It yields the protein CASRGGGELFF.

The rearrangement joins TRBV27 to TRBJ1-2, with a possible D match to TRBD1 (5 bases). The CDR3 spans 17 residues. Germline CDR1 reads MNHEY; CDR2 reads SMNVEV (reference sequence). The V end was cut by 5 bases, the J end by 2 bases, with 21 bases between. CDR3 sequence reads: CASSPELGAGENYGYTF. CDR3 DNA: TGTGCCAGCAGTCCCGAGCTCGGGGCAGGAGAGAACTATGGCTACACCTTC.

The chain couples TRBV18 to TRBJ1-2; 8 bases align to TRBD1. Germline V CDR1 and CDR2: KGHSH, LQKENI. This CDR3 contains 14 residues. V lost 3 bases and J lost 7; bases outside the gene matches: 7. CDR3 sequence: CASSPSDRGSGYTF. The CDR3 nucleotides are TGTGCCAGCTCACCCTCAGACAGGGGCTCTGGCTACACCTTC.

The chain has TRBV9 and TRBJ2-2, with D possibly being TRBD2 (5 bases). The CDR3 contains 16 residues. Per the germline V gene, CDR1 is SGDLS and CDR2 is YYNGEE. V lost 0 bases to trimming and J lost 5 bases, with 14 bases between them. The CDR3 protein is CASSVASVQRTGELFF. The CDR3 DNA reads as TGTGCCAGCAGCGTAGCCTCGGTCCAGCGGACCGGGGAGCTGTTTTTT.

The V gene is TRBV4-3, the J gene TRBJ1-1; D remains unclear. Germline V gene sequence: CDR1 LGHNA, CDR2 YSLEER. V lost 1 base and J 3 bases, leaving 9 bases between the germline ends. This CDR3 has 14 residues. CDR3 residues: CASSQVGAHTEAFF. DNA for the CDR3: TGCGCCAGCAGCCAAGTAGGTGCGCACACTGAAGCTTTCTTT.

The chain links TRBV5-1 to TRBJ1-2; tentative D call: TRBD1 (5 bases). V shed 0 bases and J shed 5 bases, with 17 bases lying between them. The CDR3 runs to 16 residues. From germline, CDR1 is SGHRS and CDR2 YFSETQ. The DNA of the CDR3 is TGCGCCAGCAGCTTGGGGTTGTCGACAGACCGTTATGGCTACACCTTC. This sequence encodes CASSLGLSTDRYGYTF.

The rearrangement links TRBV29-1 to TRBJ1-3, with unresolved D. CDR1 and CDR2 (germline): SQVTM, ANQGSEA. Trimming took 7 bases from V and 3 from J, leaving 10 bases between them. The CDR3 is 12 residues long. CDR3 DNA sequence: TGCAGCGCCCGAATGGATGGAAACACCATATATTTT. As protein: CSARMDGNTIYF.

In its sample, this clone was seen once. V gene TRBV5-8 combines with J gene TRBJ1-1, with D perhaps TRBD1 (5 bases). The CDR3 is 13 residues long. V was trimmed by 2 bases and J by 5 bases, leaving 10 bases between them. CDR1 and CDR2 from the germline V gene are SGHTS and YDEGEE. CDR3: CASSFRRGTEAFF. The CDR3 region has the DNA TGTGCCAGCAGCTTTAGGAGGGGAACTGAAGCTTTCTTT.

The chain uses TRBV10-3 and TRBJ1-2; no clear D gene. The ends were cut back, 6 bases at V and 1 base at J, with 9 bases in the middle. Germline loops: CDR1 ENHRY, CDR2 SYGVKD. This CDR3 contains 13 residues. The CDR3 DNA reads as TGTGCCATCAGCGGCGGGGTTAACTATGGCTACACCTTC. Translation gives CAISGGVNYGYTF.

The V gene is TRBV30, the J gene TRBJ2-5; the match to TRBD2 covers 9 bases. With V trimmed by 1 base and J by 4 bases, 7 bases remained unmatched. The CDR3 totals 15 residues. In germline, CDR1 is GTSNPN, CDR2 SVGIG (reference sequence). The CDR3 here is CAWSAGTAGGETQYF. Written as DNA, the CDR3 is TGTGCCTGGAGTGCCGGGACAGCGGGGGGAGAGACCCAGTACTTC.

V gene TRBV6-4 combines with J gene TRBJ2-2, with D perhaps TRBD1 (5 bases). V dropped 6 bases and J dropped 0 bases, with 11 bases sitting between them. Per germline, CDR1 MRHNA and CDR2 SNTAGT. CDR3 length: 15 amino acids. CDR3 DNA sequence: TGTGCCAGCAGCCCCGACAGCACGAACACCGGGGAGCTGTTTTTT. This translates into CASSPDSTNTGELFF.

The rearrangement joins TRBV10-2 to TRBJ2-3; D call uncertain. The CDR3 length is 12 residues. Deletions cut 5 bases from V and 9 bases from J, with 12 bases between. Per germline, CDR1 WSHSY and CDR2 SAAADI. This CDR3 is CASSYPGLTQYF. CDR3 coding DNA: TGCGCCAGCAGTTACCCGGGTCTCACGCAGTATTTT.

In nucleotides, the CDR3 is TGTGCCAGCAGCTTAGGGCGACTTAACCAAGAGACCCAGTACTTC. It is translated as CASSLGRLNQETQYF. The rearrangement links TRBV11-2 to TRBJ2-5; D ambiguous. Germline-derived CDR1 and CDR2 are SGHAT and FQNNGV. The V end lost 1 base, the J end lost 0 bases, and 9 bases lay between the germline ends. The CDR3 runs to 15 residues.

The J gene is TRBJ1-1, the V gene TRBV5-1, with 8 bases lining up with TRBD1. After removal of 1 base from V and 1 base from J, the junction contained 12 bases not matched to a gene. This CDR3 is built from 18 residues. Germline V gene data show CDR1 as SGHRS and CDR2 as YFSETQ. CDR3 amino acids: CASSLNRQGSLGNTEAFF. CDR3 sequence (DNA): TGCGCCAGCAGCTTGAATCGACAGGGGAGCCTGGGGAACACTGAAGCTTTCTTT.

V and J are TRBV7-2 and TRBJ2-3; TRBD2 aligns across 13 bases. The CDR3 loop spans 17 amino acids. Germline CDR1 and CDR2: SGHTA and FQGNSA. The V segment lost 5 bases and the J segment 1 base; nucleotides outside the gene matches: 6. CDR3 sequence (DNA): TGTGCCAGCAGCAGAAGACTAGCGGGGGGCGGCACAGATACGCAGTATTTT. Its translation is CASSRRLAGGGTDTQYF. Full variable domain (remainder filled in from reference TRBV7-2 and TRBJ2-3): GAGVSQSPSNKVTEKGKDVELRCDPISGHTALYWYRQSLGQGLEFLIYFQGNSAPDKSGLPSDRFSAERTGGSVSTLTIQRTQQEDSAVYLCASSRRLAGGGTDTQYFGPGTRLTVL.

This sequence joins TRBV27 and TRBJ1-1; a possible D gene is TRBD1 (5 bases). The CDR3 totals 16 residues. Germline V gives CDR1 MNHEY, CDR2 SMNVEV (reference sequence). The V gene lost 5 bases and the J gene lost 3 bases, with 19 bases spanning the gap. The chain's CDR3 is CASSRPGAGKDTEAFF. The CDR3 DNA sequence: TGTGCCAGCAGTAGACCTGGGGCAGGGAAGGACACTGAAGCTTTCTTT.

This clone showed up just once. This sequence joins TRBV18 and TRBJ1-5; D not resolved. V shed 3 bases and J shed 5 bases, with 5 bases lying between them. The CDR3 covers 12 residues. The germline gives CDR1 KGHSH, CDR2 LQKENI. Here the CDR3 reads CASSPQDQPQHF. In nucleotides, the CDR3 is TGTGCCAGCTCACCGCAGGATCAGCCCCAGCATTTT.

The chain couples TRBV4-3 to TRBJ1-2; no clear D. Per the germline V gene, CDR1 is LGHNA and CDR2 is YSLEER. The V and J ends lost 1 base and 4 bases respectively, with 13 bases between them. The CDR3 runs to 15 residues. This CDR3 reads CASSQGQSVPYGYTF. The CDR3 DNA reads TGCGCCAGCAGCCAAGGGCAGTCGGTCCCCTATGGCTACACCTTC.

This clone was counted a single time. The genes are TRBV4-1 and TRBJ2-1; 7 bases match TRBD1. This CDR3 has 16 amino acids. Germline loops: CDR1 MGHRA, CDR2 YSYEKL. V lost 3 bases and J lost 3; bases outside the gene matches: 8. This CDR3 reads CASSQPRDRVYNEQFF. CDR3 DNA: TGCGCCAGCAGCCAGCCCCGGGACAGAGTCTACAATGAGCAGTTCTTC.

V gene TRBV6-5 combines with J gene TRBJ1-6, with D perhaps matching TRBD1 (6 bases). Germline V gene sequence: CDR1 MNHEY, CDR2 SVGAGI. Trimming removed 8 bases at V and 2 bases at J, with 10 bases between. This CDR3 contains 14 residues. The CDR3 spells CASSGGPYNSPLHF. CDR3 sequence (DNA): TGTGCCAGCTCTGGGGGCCCCTATAATTCACCCCTCCACTTT.

The rearrangement joins TRBV7-2 to TRBJ1-5; 8 bases map to TRBD1. With V trimmed by 4 bases and J by 6 bases, 5 bases remained unmatched. Germline lookup yields CDR1 SGHTA and CDR2 FQGNSA. The CDR3 runs to 14 residues. The CDR3 DNA reads TGTGCCAGCAGCTCCGGACAGGGTTCTCAGCCCCAGCATTTT. This gives the protein CASSSGQGSQPQHF.

The CDR3 DNA follows: TGTGCCAGCAACAGCTACGGACTAGACGGAGATACGCAGTATTTT. It encodes CASNSYGLDGDTQYF. The chain has TRBV27 and TRBJ2-3, with TRBD2 matching over 7 bases. Germline CDR1 reads MNHEY; CDR2 reads SMNVEV (reference sequence). The V and J ends lost 7 bases and 5 bases, in that order; junction bases with no gene match: 12. The CDR3 has 15 residues.

This chain connects TRBV27 to TRBJ2-5, with D uncertain. V was trimmed by 6 bases and J by 6 bases, leaving 23 bases between them. This CDR3 is built from 16 residues. Germline V gene sequence: CDR1 MNHEY, CDR2 SMNVEV (reference sequence). CDR3 DNA: TGTGCCAGCAGGCCATCTGCCTCACCTCAAGTGCAGACCCAGTACTTC. As protein: CASRPSASPQVQTQYF.

V usage is TRBV2 and J usage is TRBJ2-3; weak D call: TRBD2 (6 bases). Germline CDR1 SNHLY, CDR2 FYNNEI. The V and J ends lost 5 bases and 4 bases respectively, with 13 bases between them. This CDR3 is built from 14 residues. The CDR3 region has the DNA TGTGCCAGCAGTAAGCTCGTAGCGGCAGATACGCAGTATTTT. Protein sequence: CASSKLVAADTQYF.

The CDR3 sequence is CASSPTGQDGYTF. For the CDR3, the DNA is TGTGCCAGCAGTCCGACAGGCCAAGATGGCTACACCTTC. The chain carries TRBV27 and TRBJ1-2; weak D call: TRBD1 (6 bases). The CDR3 covers 13 residues. Germline CDR1 reads MNHEY; CDR2 reads SMNVEV (reference sequence). V lost 5 bases to trimming and J lost 6 bases, with 13 bases between them.

The J gene is TRBJ1-6, the V gene TRBV5-1, with 9 bases matching TRBD1. The CDR3 loop spans 13 amino acids. The germline CDR1 and CDR2 sequences are SGHRS and YFSETQ. V shed 4 bases and J 12 bases; nucleotides not matched to a gene: 5. As DNA, the CDR3 is TGCGCCAGCAGCGAGACAGGGGGGGGACCCCTCCACTTT. Its protein is CASSETGGGPLHF.

V is TRBV11-2 and J is TRBJ2-1; 8 bases fit TRBD2. CDR1 is SGHAT, CDR2 FQNNGV, per germline. CDR3 length: 16 amino acids. The V gene end was trimmed by 5 bases and the J gene end by 9 bases; junction bases not matched to a gene: 15. CDR3 loop: CASSPAPGLELLEQFF. DNA for the CDR3: TGTGCCAGCAGCCCGGCCCCGGGACTAGAACTTCTTGAGCAGTTCTTC.

This chain connects TRBV2 to TRBJ2-6; TRBD2 might be the D (5 bases). Trimming pared 11 bases from V and 3 bases from J, leaving 14 bases between. This CDR3 is built from 14 residues. Germline V gene data show CDR1 as SNHLY and CDR2 as FYNNEI. CDR3 amino acids: CAGKAGYGANVLTF. DNA for the CDR3: TGTGCCGGCAAGGCGGGTTATGGGGCCAACGTCCTGACTTTC.

This chain uses TRBV6-2 or TRBV6-3 with TRBJ1-5; unclear D gene. Trimming pared 3 bases from V and 0 bases from J, leaving 12 bases between. This CDR3 has 16 amino acids. Germline-derived CDR1 and CDR2 are MNHEY and SVGEGT. Here the CDR3 DNA reads TGTGCCAGCAGTTATACTAGGGCGGGTAGCAATCAGCCCCAGCATTTT. It codes for CASSYTRAGSNQPQHF.